These T cell receptor beta chains were read from a single sample in a study of cytomegalovirus exposure and HLA in healthy donors. Assay: immunoSEQ multiplex PCR; the TCRdb copy retains only in-frame clones and omits some. The sample has about 150,000 clones, approximately 80% seen once. The sample comprised PBMCs. Receptor source: a woman between 50 and 59 years old in good health and CMV-seropositive. CDR3s include the opening cysteine and the closing phenylalanine or tryptophan. Fields, in order: D gene, J gene, V gene, clone size, CDR3 protein, CDR3 DNA. A D gene is named only where the DNA matches it firmly. Clone size is shown for a subset of rows, as once, few, many or a class of expanded clone.

D: -; J: TRBJ1-1; V: TRBV2; size: few; CDR3: CASSVAGQNTEAFF; DNA: TGTGCCAGCAGCGTGGCCGGACAGAACACTGAAGCTTTCTTT
D: TRBD1; J: TRBJ2-7; V: TRBV11-2; size: -; CDR3: CASSLGSGGLYEQYF; DNA: TGTGCCAGCAGCTTAGGGTCAGGGGGCTTGTACGAGCAGTACTTC
D: TRBD2; J: TRBJ2-7; V: TRBV14; size: -; CDR3: CASSQDPGLARHEQYF; DNA: TGTGCCAGCAGCCAAGATCCTGGACTAGCAAGACACGAGCAGTACTTC
D: -; J: TRBJ2-4; V: TRBV29-1; size: -; CDR3: CSVRTLGNIQYF; DNA: TGCAGCGTTAGGACTCTGGGAAACATTCAGTACTTC
D: TRBD2; J: TRBJ2-7; V: TRBV5-1; size: -; CDR3: CASSSGTSGGAYEQYF; DNA: TGCGCCAGCAGTTCCGGGACTAGCGGGGGGGCCTACGAGCAGTACTTC
D: -; J: TRBJ1-2; V: TRBV7-9; size: few; CDR3: CASSSSGRTANGYTF; DNA: TGTGCCAGCAGCTCCTCAGGGCGGACAGCGAATGGCTACACCTTC
D: TRBD2; J: TRBJ2-2; V: TRBV7-8; size: -; CDR3: CASSPVAGYARGELFF; DNA: TGTGCCAGCAGCCCTGTAGCGGGCTACGCTCGAGGGGAGCTGTTTTTT
D: -; J: TRBJ2-7; V: TRBV6-6; size: once; CDR3: CASRHPDSWVEQYF; DNA: TGTGCCAGCAGACACCCCGACAGCTGGGTCGAGCAGTACTTC
D: -; J: TRBJ2-1; V: TRBV7-2; size: -; CDR3: CASSYSQGRGNEQFF; DNA: TGTGCCAGCAGCTACTCACAGGGTAGAGGCAATGAGCAGTTCTTC
D: -; J: TRBJ1-2; V: TRBV19; size: -; CDR3: CASSRREQGYGYTF; DNA: TGTGCCAGTAGTAGGCGGGAGCAGGGCTATGGCTACACCTTC
D: TRBD1; J: TRBJ2-1; V: TRBV29-1; size: -; CDR3: CSAGQGDNEQFF; DNA: TGCAGCGCGGGACAGGGAGACAATGAGCAGTTCTTC
D: TRBD1; J: TRBJ2-7; V: TRBV5-6; size: -; CDR3: CASSFGQGTYEQYF; DNA: TGTGCCAGCAGCTTTGGACAGGGAACCTACGAGCAGTACTTC
D: -; J: TRBJ1-6; V: TRBV7-9; size: few; CDR3: CASSLSRQSYNSPLHF; DNA: TGTGCCAGCAGCTTAAGCCGACAGAGCTATAATTCACCCCTCCACTTT
D: TRBD1; J: TRBJ1-3; V: TRBV5-1; size: -; CDR3: CASSLAGGQFSGNTIYF; DNA: TGCGCCAGCAGCTTGGCCGGGGGACAGTTCTCTGGAAACACCATATATTTT
D: -; J: TRBJ1-5; V: TRBV7-2; size: few; CDR3: CASSPAGGNQPQHF; DNA: TGTGCCAGCAGCCCCGCCGGGGGAAATCAGCCCCAGCATTTT
D: TRBD1; J: TRBJ2-7; V: TRBV7-6; size: -; CDR3: CASSLGQGGSYEQYF; DNA: TGTGCCAGCAGCTTGGGACAGGGAGGTTCCTACGAGCAATACTTC
D: TRBD1; J: TRBJ1-2; V: TRBV28; size: -; CDR3: CASSRGGDRDGYTF; DNA: TGTGCCAGCAGTCGGGGTGGGGACAGGGATGGCTACACCTTC
D: -; J: TRBJ2-7; V: TRBV4-1; size: -; CDR3: CASSQVGRGLSYEQYF; DNA: TGCGCCAGCAGCCAAGTCGGGCGGGGCCTCAGCTACGAGCAGTACTTC
D: -; J: TRBJ2-6; V: TRBV15; size: -; CDR3: CATSRYRGGSGANVLTF; DNA: TGTGCCACCAGCAGATACAGGGGAGGCTCTGGGGCCAACGTCCTGACTTTC
D: -; J: TRBJ2-7; V: TRBV29-1; size: -; CDR3: CSVGSSVSPEQYF; DNA: TGCAGCGTTGGGTCTAGCGTTTCCCCCGAGCAGTACTTC
D: -; J: TRBJ1-2; V: TRBV7-9; size: few; CDR3: CATEGVGYGYTF; DNA: TGTGCCACCGAGGGCGTAGGCTATGGCTACACCTTC
D: TRBD2; J: TRBJ2-1; V: TRBV9; size: -; CDR3: CASSVVAAGGRNEQFF; DNA: TGTGCCAGCAGCGTAGTAGCAGCGGGGGGGCGGAATGAGCAGTTCTTC
D: -; J: TRBJ2-1; V: TRBV5-1; size: -; CDR3: CASSGGGLYNEQFF; DNA: TGCGCCAGCAGCGGCGGGGGCCTATACAATGAGCAGTTCTTC
D: TRBD2; J: TRBJ2-1; V: TRBV5-1; size: -; CDR3: CASSSGGTSNEQFF; DNA: TGCGCCAGCAGCTCGGGGGGGACGAGCAATGAGCAGTTCTTC
D: -; J: TRBJ2-7; V: TRBV5-4; size: -; CDR3: CASSFGYEQYF; DNA: TGTGCCAGCAGCTTCGGTTACGAGCAGTACTTC
D: -; J: TRBJ1-1; V: TRBV15; size: -; CDR3: CATSIREFGDTEAFF; DNA: TGTGCCACCAGCATCAGGGAATTTGGGGACACTGAAGCTTTCTTT
D: -; J: TRBJ2-7; V: TRBV2; size: -; CDR3: CASSDDPGQGGISYEQYF; DNA: TGTGCCAGCAGTGATGACCCAGGACAGGGAGGGATCTCCTACGAGCAGTACTTC
D: -; J: TRBJ2-2; V: TRBV25-1; size: few; CDR3: CASSASGELFF; DNA: TGTGCCAGCAGTGCCTCCGGGGAGCTGTTTTTT
D: TRBD1; J: TRBJ1-1; V: TRBV7-9; size: -; CDR3: CSSSKGGPEAFF; DNA: TGTTCCAGCAGCAAAGGGGGCCCTGAAGCTTTCTTT
D: -; J: TRBJ1-5; V: TRBV5-4; size: few; CDR3: CASSLPDQPQHF; DNA: TGTGCCAGCAGCCTCCCGGATCAGCCCCAGCATTTT
D: -; J: TRBJ1-2; V: TRBV7-9; size: -; CDR3: CSSSPALGAGANYGYTF; DNA: TGTTCCAGCAGCCCGGCGTTGGGGGCAGGAGCTAACTATGGCTACACCTTC
D: -; J: TRBJ2-7; V: TRBV7-9; size: -; CDR3: CASSSTGTYEQYF; DNA: TGTGCCAGCAGCTCGACAGGTACCTACGAGCAGTACTTC
D: -; J: TRBJ2-1; V: TRBV6-1; size: once; CDR3: CASGTEQFF; DNA: TGTGCCAGCGGGACAGAGCAGTTCTTC
D: -; J: TRBJ1-2; V: TRBV6-6; size: -; CDR3: CASSWGANYGYTF; DNA: TGTGCCAGCTCATGGGGAGCTAACTATGGCTACACCTTC
D: -; J: TRBJ1-1; V: TRBV7-9; size: -; CDR3: CASSVGQNTEAFF; DNA: TGTGCCAGCAGCGTGGGACAGAACACTGAAGCTTTCTTT
D: TRBD1; J: TRBJ1-2; V: TRBV9; size: -; CDR3: CASTMGQGAYGYTF; DNA: TGTGCCAGCACTATGGGACAGGGGGCATATGGCTACACCTTC
D: -; J: TRBJ1-1; V: TRBV4-1; size: -; CDR3: CASSQFWQGANTEAFF; DNA: TGCGCCAGCAGCCAATTCTGGCAAGGGGCGAACACTGAAGCTTTCTTT
D: -; J: TRBJ1-1; V: TRBV29-1; size: -; CDR3: CSVTQGNTEAFF; DNA: TGCAGCGTCACACAGGGGAACACTGAAGCTTTCTTT
D: TRBD1; J: TRBJ1-3; V: TRBV6-5; size: -; CDR3: CASTRQGVGNTIYF; DNA: TGTGCCAGCACCCGTCAGGGGGTAGGAAACACCATATATTTT
D: -; J: TRBJ1-3; V: TRBV7-8; size: -; CDR3: CASSGQGLGNTIYF; DNA: TGTGCCAGCAGCGGCCAGGGACTCGGAAACACCATATATTTT
D: -; J: TRBJ2-1; V: TRBV19; size: -; CDR3: CASPLIPIYKRLHEQFF; DNA: TGTGCCAGTCCGTTAATTCCGATTTACAAGCGCCTCCATGAGCAGTTCTTC
D: -; J: TRBJ1-1; V: TRBV29-1; size: -; CDR3: CSEGQGTEAFF; DNA: TGCAGCGAGGGGCAGGGCACTGAAGCTTTCTTT
D: -; J: TRBJ2-7; V: TRBV2; size: -; CDR3: CASSSLTDYEQYF; DNA: TGTGCCAGCAGTTCCCTGACAGACTACGAGCAGTACTTC
D: TRBD1; J: TRBJ2-3; V: TRBV6-5; size: -; CDR3: CASSYRRDRDTDTQYF; DNA: TGTGCCAGCAGTTACAGGCGGGACAGGGACACAGATACGCAGTATTTT
D: -; J: TRBJ2-3; V: TRBV10-2; size: few; CDR3: CASRRDTDTQYF; DNA: TGCGCCAGCAGGAGAGACACAGATACGCAGTATTTT
D: -; J: TRBJ2-1; V: TRBV19; size: -; CDR3: CASTARGLGYSNEQFF; DNA: TGTGCCAGTACCGCCCGGGGTCTAGGGTACTCGAATGAGCAGTTCTTC
D: TRBD1; J: TRBJ2-7; V: TRBV9; size: once; CDR3: CASSVQGDSYEQYF; DNA: TGTGCCAGCAGCGTCCAGGGGGATTCGTACGAGCAGTACTTC
D: TRBD1; J: TRBJ1-4; V: TRBV14; size: -; CDR3: CASSQLKTGGNEKLFF; DNA: TGTGCCAGCAGCCAACTGAAAACAGGGGGCAATGAAAAACTGTTTTTT
D: TRBD1; J: TRBJ2-3; V: TRBV5-1; size: -; CDR3: CASSPGQGMGDTQYF; DNA: TGCGCCAGCAGCCCTGGACAGGGGATGGGAGATACGCAGTATTTT
D: TRBD2; J: TRBJ2-3; V: TRBV7-2; size: -; CDR3: CASSLGASGTDTQYF; DNA: TGTGCCAGCAGCTTAGGGGCTAGCGGGACAGATACGCAGTATTTT
D: TRBD1; J: TRBJ2-2; V: TRBV2; size: -; CDR3: CASSAIQGQTGELFF; DNA: TGTGCCAGCAGTGCCATACAGGGGCAGACCGGGGAGCTGTTTTTT
D: -; J: TRBJ2-7; V: TRBV6-1; size: few; CDR3: CASSNDSYEQYF; DNA: TGTGCCAGCAGTAATGACAGCTACGAGCAGTACTTC
D: -; J: TRBJ1-1; V: TRBV6-5; size: -; CDR3: CASSRGATEAFF; DNA: TGTGCCAGCAGCAGGGGAGCCACTGAAGCTTTCTTT
D: TRBD1; J: TRBJ2-2; V: TRBV4-1; size: -; CDR3: CASSQADGQGTGELFF; DNA: TGCGCCAGCAGCCAAGCAGACGGACAGGGTACCGGGGAGCTGTTTTTT
D: -; J: TRBJ2-7; V: TRBV29-1; size: few; CDR3: CSLYGTSQGWYEQYF; DNA: TGCAGCCTGTATGGGACATCCCAAGGATGGTACGAGCAGTACTTC
D: TRBD1; J: TRBJ1-5; V: TRBV7-2; size: -; CDR3: CASSLFQGADQPQHF; DNA: TGTGCCAGCAGCTTATTCCAGGGGGCCGATCAGCCCCAGCATTTT
D: TRBD1; J: TRBJ2-7; V: TRBV7-9; size: -; CDR3: CASSFFTTGFYEQYF; DNA: TGTGCCAGCAGCTTTTTTACGACAGGGTTCTACGAGCAGTACTTC
D: TRBD1; J: TRBJ2-4; V: TRBV4-2; size: -; CDR3: CASSQDGDRGNIQYF; DNA: TGTGCCAGCAGCCAAGACGGGGACAGGGGAAACATTCAGTACTTC
D: -; J: TRBJ2-6; V: TRBV6-5; size: -; CDR3: CATSSRGGANVLTF; DNA: TGTGCCACCTCCTCCAGAGGTGGGGCCAACGTCCTGACTTTC